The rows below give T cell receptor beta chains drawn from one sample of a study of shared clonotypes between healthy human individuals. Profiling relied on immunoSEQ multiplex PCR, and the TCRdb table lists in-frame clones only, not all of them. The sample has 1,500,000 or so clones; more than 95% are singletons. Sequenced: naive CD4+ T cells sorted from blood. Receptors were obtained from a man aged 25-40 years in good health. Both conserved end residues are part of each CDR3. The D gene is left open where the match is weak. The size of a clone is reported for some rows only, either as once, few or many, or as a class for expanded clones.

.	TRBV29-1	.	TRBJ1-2	TGCAGCGTTGAAGATTTTGGCCAGACTTATGGCTACACCTTC	CSVEDFGQTYGYTF
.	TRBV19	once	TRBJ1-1	TGTGCCAGTAGTGTCAGGGGAGCGGGGTTGAACACTGAAGCTTTCTTT	CASSVRGAGLNTEAFF
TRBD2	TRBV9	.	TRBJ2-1	TGTGCCAGCAGCGTCGGGACTAGCGGGTTTGAGCAGTTCTTC	CASSVGTSGFEQFF
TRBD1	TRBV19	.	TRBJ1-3	TGTGCCAGTAGGCAAGGGACAGCCTCTGGAAACACCATATATTTT	CASRQGTASGNTIYF
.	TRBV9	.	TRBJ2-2	TGTGCCAGCAGCGTTAGGGTACCCGGGGAGCTGTTTTTT	CASSVRVPGELFF
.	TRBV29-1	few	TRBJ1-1	TGCAGCGTTGAGGGAGTTGCTAGTGAAGCTTTCTTT	CSVEGVASEAFF
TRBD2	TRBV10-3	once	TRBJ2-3	TGTGCCATCAGTGAAGTAGCGGGAGATAAAGATACGCAGTATTTT	CAISEVAGDKDTQYF
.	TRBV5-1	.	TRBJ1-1	TGCGCCAGCAGGCGGGATGGATTGAACACTGAAGCTTTCTTT	CASRRDGLNTEAFF
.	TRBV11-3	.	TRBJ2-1	TGTGCCAGCAGCTTGGGTTGGAGGGCCCCCTACAATGAGCAGTTCTTC	CASSLGWRAPYNEQFF
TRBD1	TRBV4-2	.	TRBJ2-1	TGTGCCAGCAGCCGAGGAATGGGGACAGGGGGCGGTGAGCAGTTCTTC	CASSRGMGTGGGEQFF
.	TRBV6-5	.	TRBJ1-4	TGTGCCAGCAGGACGGGGGCGGTTACTGAAAAACTGTTTTTT	CASRTGAVTEKLFF
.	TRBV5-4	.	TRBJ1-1	TGTGCCAGCAGCTCGGGACAAGTGAACACTGAAGCTTTCTTT	CASSSGQVNTEAFF
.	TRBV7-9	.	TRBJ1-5	TGTGCCAGCAGCTCGGACGGTTATAGCAATCAGCCCCAGCATTTT	CASSSDGYSNQPQHF
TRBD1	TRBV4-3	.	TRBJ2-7	TGCGCCAGCAGCCAAAGGACAGGGCCCTACGAGCAGTACTTC	CASSQRTGPYEQYF
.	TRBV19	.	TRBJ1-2	TGTGCCAGTACCTCGGACGGAACCTGGGGATTCGCCTTC	CASTSDGTWGFAF
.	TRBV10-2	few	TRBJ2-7	TGCGCCAGCAGTGCTGGGGGCGCGGGCTACGAGCAGTACTTC	CASSAGGAGYEQYF
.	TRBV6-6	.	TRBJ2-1	TGTGCCAGCAGTTACTCACTCCGGGATAGGAGGATCTTC	CASSYSLRDRRIF
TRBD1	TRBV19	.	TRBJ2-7	TGTGCCAGTAGTACACAGGGGGCAGCCTACGAGCAGTACTTC	CASSTQGAAYEQYF
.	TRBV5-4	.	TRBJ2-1	TGTGCCAGCAGCTTCGAAAATAGCGGAAAACACTACAATGAGCAGTTCTTC	CASSFENSGKHYNEQFF
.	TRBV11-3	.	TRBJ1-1	TGTGCCAGCAGCTTAGCTTCGGGGTGGGACACTGAAGCTTTCTTT	CASSLASGWDTEAFF
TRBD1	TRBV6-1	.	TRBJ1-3	TGTGCCAGCAGTGAAAGGGACAGCTCTGGAAACACCATATATTTT	CASSERDSSGNTIYF
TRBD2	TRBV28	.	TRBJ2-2	TGTGCCAGCGATAGAAAGAGAAGAGCGGGAAAGGGCGGGGAGCTGTTTTTT	CASDRKRRAGKGGELFF
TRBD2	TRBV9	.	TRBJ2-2	TGTGCCAGCAGCGTAGAAGGACTAGCCACCGGGGAGCTGTTTTTT	CASSVEGLATGELFF
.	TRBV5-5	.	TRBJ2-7	TGTGCCAGCAGCACTCCCTACGAGCAGTACTTC	CASSTPYEQYF
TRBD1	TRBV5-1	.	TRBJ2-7	TGCGCCAGCAGCCCTAGTACAGGGGTCGTCTACGAGCAGTACTTC	CASSPSTGVVYEQYF
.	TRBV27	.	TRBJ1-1	TGTGCCAGCAGTAACCACCAGGGGAACACTGAAGCTTTCTTT	CASSNHQGNTEAFF
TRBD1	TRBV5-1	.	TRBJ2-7	TGCGCCAGCAGCGTATCGGGACAGACAACCTACGAGCAGTACTTC	CASSVSGQTTYEQYF
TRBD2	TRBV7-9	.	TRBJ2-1	TGTGCCAGCAGCAATAGCGGGAGCCGGAATGAGCAGTTCTTC	CASSNSGSRNEQFF
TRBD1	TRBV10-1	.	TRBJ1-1	TGCGCCAGCAGAAGGGACAGGTCAATTAACACTGAAGCTTTCTTT	CASRRDRSINTEAFF
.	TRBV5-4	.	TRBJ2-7	TGTGCCAGCAGCTCCGTTCGCGGATCATCCTACGAGCAGTACTTC	CASSSVRGSSYEQYF
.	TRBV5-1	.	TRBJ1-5	TGCGCCAGCAGCTTGGAACCGGGCGGGGGTATAGTAGGCAATCAGCCCCAGCATTTT	CASSLEPGGGIVGNQPQHF
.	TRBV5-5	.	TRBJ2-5	TGTGCCAGCAGCCAGAGCGGAGACCAAGAGACCCAGTACTTC	CASSQSGDQETQYF
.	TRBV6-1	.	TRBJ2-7	TGTGCCAGCAGTCCAGTGGGGCAGGCCCCCTACGAGCAGTACTTC	CASSPVGQAPYEQYF
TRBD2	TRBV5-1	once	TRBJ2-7	TGCGCCAGCAGCCCGGGGAATAGCGGGAGGGGCTACGAGCAGTACTTC	CASSPGNSGRGYEQYF
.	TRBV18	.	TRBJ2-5	TGTGCCAGCTCACCACCTGTATTGACGGAGACCCAGTACTTC	CASSPPVLTETQYF
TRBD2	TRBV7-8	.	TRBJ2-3	TGTGCCAGCAGCTTCCCGACTAGCGGAGACCCGACCGGTGGTACAGATACGCAGTATTTT	CASSFPTSGDPTGGTDTQYF
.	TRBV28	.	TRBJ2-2	TGTGCCAGCAGAGGAGGGGGCCGTCTGGCCGGGGAGCTGTTTTTT	CASRGGGRLAGELFF
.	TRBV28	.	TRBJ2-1	TGTGCCAGCAGTCCGGGACTTGAGCAGTTCTTC	CASSPGLEQFF
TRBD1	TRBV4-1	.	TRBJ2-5	TGCGCCAGCAGCTACCTAGACAGGGGGCCCCAAGAGACCCAGTACTTC	CASSYLDRGPQETQYF
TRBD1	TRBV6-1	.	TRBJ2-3	TGTGCCAGCAGTGCCCGAGGGGGCCCAGGATATACGCAGTATTTT	CASSARGGPGYTQYF
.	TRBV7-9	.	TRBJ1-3	TGTGCCAGCAGCTTTCGACAGACTGCGGACTCTGGAAACACCATATATTTT	CASSFRQTADSGNTIYF
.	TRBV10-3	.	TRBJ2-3	TGTGCCACACGGGAACAGGGTAGCACAGATACGCAGTATTTT	CATREQGSTDTQYF
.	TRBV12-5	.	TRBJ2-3	TGTGCTAGTGCCTCACCTTGGGCCTTCACGCAGTATTTT	CASASPWAFTQYF
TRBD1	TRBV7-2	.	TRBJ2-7	TGTGCCAGCAGCTTGGCAGGGGGCTCCCTCGAGCAGTACTTC	CASSLAGGSLEQYF
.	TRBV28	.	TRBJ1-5	TGTGCCAGCAAAGGAGGGGGAAATCAGCCCCAGCATTTT	CASKGGGNQPQHF
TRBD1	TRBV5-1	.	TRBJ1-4	TGCGCCAGCAACCCAGAACCACAGGGGTTTAATGAAAAACTGTTTTTT	CASNPEPQGFNEKLFF
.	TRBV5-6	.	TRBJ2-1	TGTGCCAGCAGCCACGAGCTCCCGGGACTCTTCTCCTACAATGAGCAGTTCTTC	CASSHELPGLFSYNEQFF
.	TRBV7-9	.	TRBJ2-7	TGTGCCAGCAGAACCGGGTCCTCCTACGAGCAGTACTTC	CASRTGSSYEQYF
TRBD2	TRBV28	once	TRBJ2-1	TGTGCCAGCAGAACCGGGACTAGCGGGAGACGGAATGAGCAGTTCTTC	CASRTGTSGRRNEQFF
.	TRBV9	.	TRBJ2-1	TGTGCCAGCAGCGAGGGCCCCGGGAGCTATGAGCAGTTCTTC	CASSEGPGSYEQFF
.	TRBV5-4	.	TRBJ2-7	TGTGCCAGCAGCTCGGCTTCAGGGGCGGGGGAGCAGTACTTC	CASSSASGAGEQYF
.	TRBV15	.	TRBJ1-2	TGTGCCACCAGCAGAGCCGGGGCGCAAGCCTATGGCTACACCTTC	CATSRAGAQAYGYTF
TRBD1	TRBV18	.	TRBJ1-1	TGTGCCAGCTCACCAGGGGACAGGGGGATGGGGAACACTGAAGCTTTCTTT	CASSPGDRGMGNTEAFF
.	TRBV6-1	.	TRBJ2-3	TGTGCCAGCAGTGAAGTAGCGGTTAACACAGATACGCAGTATTTT	CASSEVAVNTDTQYF
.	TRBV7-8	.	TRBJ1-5	TGTGCCAGCAGCCCACCTGACAGGCCGAATCAGCCCCAGCATTTT	CASSPPDRPNQPQHF
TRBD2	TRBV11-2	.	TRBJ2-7	TGTGCCAGCAGCTCCCAGGGTCTCCGGCGGGGGGGGACCTACGAGCAGTACTTC	CASSSQGLRRGGTYEQYF
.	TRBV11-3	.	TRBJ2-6	TGTGCCAGCAGCTCCCCGCGGGCATTAGGAGACTCTGGGGCCAACGTCCTGACTTTC	CASSSPRALGDSGANVLTF
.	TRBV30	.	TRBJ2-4	TGTGCCTGGACCCATGGACAGATCACCAAAAACATTCAGTACTTC	CAWTHGQITKNIQYF
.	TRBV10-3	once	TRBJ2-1	TGTGCCATCAGTGAGTCTTGGGGCTACAATGAGCAGTTCTTC	CAISESWGYNEQFF